This T cell receptor beta chain was observed in a study of control samples from healthy donors and cancer patients. Deletions cut 0 bases from V and 3 bases from J, with 17 bases between. The CDR3 extends over 17 amino acids. CDR1 LNHDA and CDR2 SQIVND come from the germline V gene (reference sequence). The data were produced by immunoSEQ multiplex PCR, yet TCRdb's version contains in-frame clones alone and is incomplete. The data hold 120,000 to 150,000 clones, with 91% observed a single time. The clonotype was recovered from a man younger than 35 in good health. V and J are TRBV19 and TRBJ1-2; D remains unclear. Source material: blood. Here the CDR3 DNA reads TGTGCCAGTAGTATAGATGTCCGACCTGCGGCCGACTATGGCTACACCTTC. As protein: CASSIDVRPAADYGYTF.